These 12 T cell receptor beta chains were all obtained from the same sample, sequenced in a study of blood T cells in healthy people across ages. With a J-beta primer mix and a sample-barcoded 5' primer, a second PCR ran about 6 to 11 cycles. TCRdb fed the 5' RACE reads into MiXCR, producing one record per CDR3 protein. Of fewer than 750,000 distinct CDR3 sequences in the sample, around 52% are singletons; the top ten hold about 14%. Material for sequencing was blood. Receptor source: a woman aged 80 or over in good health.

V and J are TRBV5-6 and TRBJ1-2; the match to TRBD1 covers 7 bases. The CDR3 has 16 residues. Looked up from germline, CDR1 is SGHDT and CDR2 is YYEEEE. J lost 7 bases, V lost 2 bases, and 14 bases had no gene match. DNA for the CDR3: TGTGCCAGCAGCTTCGGACAGGCCAGGATCGCGGGTGGCTACACCTTC. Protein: CASSFGQARIAGGYTF.

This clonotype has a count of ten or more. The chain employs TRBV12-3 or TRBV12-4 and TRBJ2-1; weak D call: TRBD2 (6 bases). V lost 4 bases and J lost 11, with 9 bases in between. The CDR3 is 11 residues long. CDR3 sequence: CASSSSEKQFF. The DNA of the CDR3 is TGTGCCAGCAGTTCTAGCGAGAAGCAGTTCTTC.

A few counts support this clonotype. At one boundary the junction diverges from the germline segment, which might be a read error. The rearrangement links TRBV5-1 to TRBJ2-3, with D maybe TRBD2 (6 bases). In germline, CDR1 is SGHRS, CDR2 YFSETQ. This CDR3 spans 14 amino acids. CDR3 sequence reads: CAGSAGPSTDTQYF. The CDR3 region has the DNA TGCGCCGGCAGCGCGGGGCCTAGCACAGATACGCAGTATTTT.

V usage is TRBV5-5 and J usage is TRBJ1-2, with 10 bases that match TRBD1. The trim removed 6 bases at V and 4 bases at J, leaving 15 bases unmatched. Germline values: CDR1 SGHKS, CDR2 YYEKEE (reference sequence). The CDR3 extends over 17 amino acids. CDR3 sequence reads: CASNRARTGGFGYGYTF. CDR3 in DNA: TGTGCCAGCAACAGAGCCCGGACAGGGGGTTTCGGCTATGGCTACACCTTC.

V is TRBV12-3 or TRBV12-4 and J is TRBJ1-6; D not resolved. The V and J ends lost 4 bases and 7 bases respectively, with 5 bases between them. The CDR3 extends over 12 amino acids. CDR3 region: CASSSQNSPLHF. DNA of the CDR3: TGTGCCAGCAGTTCACAGAATTCACCCCTCCACTTT.

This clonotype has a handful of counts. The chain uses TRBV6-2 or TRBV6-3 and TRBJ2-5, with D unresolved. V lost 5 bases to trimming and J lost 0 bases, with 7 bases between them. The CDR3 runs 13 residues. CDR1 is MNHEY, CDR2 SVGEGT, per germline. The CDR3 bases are TGTGCCAGCAGTCCGACTTACCAAGAGACCCAGTACTTC. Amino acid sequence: CASSPTYQETQYF.

CDR3 DNA sequence: TGCGCCAGCAGCCAAGATTCGGGACTAGCGGAGCAGTTCTTC. Protein: CASSQDSGLAEQFF. The chain uses TRBV4-3 and TRBJ2-1; 10 bases fit TRBD2. With V trimmed by 0 bases and J by 10 bases, 3 bases remained unmatched. This CDR3 contains 14 residues. Germline CDR1 LGHNA, CDR2 YSLEER.

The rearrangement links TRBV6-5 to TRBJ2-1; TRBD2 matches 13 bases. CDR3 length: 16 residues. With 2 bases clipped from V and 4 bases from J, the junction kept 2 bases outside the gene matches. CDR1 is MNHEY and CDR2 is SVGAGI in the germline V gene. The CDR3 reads CASSYGTSGIYNEQFF. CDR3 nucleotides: TGTGCCAGCAGTTACGGGACTAGCGGGATTTACAATGAGCAGTTCTTC.

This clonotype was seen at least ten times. The CDR3 bases are TGTGCCACCAGCAGAGATTTTTGGACCCAGTACTTC. Translated, it gives CATSRDFWTQYF. The rearrangement uses TRBV15 and TRBJ2-5, with unresolved D. The germline V gene encodes CDR1 LNHNV and CDR2 YYDKDF (reference sequence). The CDR3 runs 12 residues. Trimming took 0 bases from V and 7 from J, leaving 6 bases between them.

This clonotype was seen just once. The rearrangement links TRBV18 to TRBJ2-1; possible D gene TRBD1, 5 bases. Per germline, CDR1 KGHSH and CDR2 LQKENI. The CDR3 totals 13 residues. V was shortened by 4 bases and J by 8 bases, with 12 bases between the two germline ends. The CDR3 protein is CASSQNLGDEQFF. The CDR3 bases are TGTGCCAGCTCACAAAACCTAGGGGATGAGCAGTTCTTC. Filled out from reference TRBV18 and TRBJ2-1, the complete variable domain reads NAGVMQNPRHLVRRRGQEARLRCSPMKGHSHVYWYRQLPEEGLKFMVYLQKENIIDESGMPKERFSAEFPKEGPSILRIQQVVRGDSAAYFCASSQNLGDEQFFGPGTRLTVL.

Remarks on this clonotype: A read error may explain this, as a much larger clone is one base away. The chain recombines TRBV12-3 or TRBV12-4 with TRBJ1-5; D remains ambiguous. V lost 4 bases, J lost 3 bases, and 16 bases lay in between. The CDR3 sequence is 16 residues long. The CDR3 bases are TGTGCCAGCAGTTCGCACCGGGTCAGGCTCAATCAGCCCCAGCATTTT. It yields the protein CASSSHRVRLNQPQHF.

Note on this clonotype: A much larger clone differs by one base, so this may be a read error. The CDR3 DNA reads as TGCAGCGTTCCCGTGTCGGAGGATGCGCAGTATTTT. As protein: CSVPVSEDAQYF. The J gene is TRBJ2-3, the V gene TRBV29-1; tentative D call: TRBD2 (5 bases). CDR1 is SQVTM and CDR2 is ANQGSEA in the germline V gene. CDR3 length equals 12 residues. Trimming removed 5 bases from V and 10 bases from J, with 16 bases in between.